The clone carrying this TCR beta chain was counted only a few times. This sample is part of a study of blood T cell repertoires in COVID-19. Study context: There were acute and convalescent COVID-19 samples, and they came from the United States, Italy and Spain. T cells, B-cell-depleted T cells, or PBMCs supplied cDNA or gDNA.

V gave up 4 bases and J gave up 6 bases; unmatched junction bases: 1. Germline assignment: CDR1 MGHRA and CDR2 YSYEKL. The CDR3 is 14 residues long. In the source study's methods: It was from reference gene primer amplification that nucleated cell counts were estimated. Using immunoSEQ multiplex PCR, the repertoire was profiled, and TCRdb retains in-frame clones only, with some absent. V, J and clone size derive from that table, while D and trimming were established from the DNA sequence. This sample has 20,000 to 30,000 clones, with about 90% found just once. The sequence was obtained from a woman in her sixties or seventies with active COVID-19. The gene calls are TRBV4-1 and TRBJ2-4; 12 positions match TRBD2. Material: peripheral blood. This CDR3 reads CASSPGLAGNIQYF. The CDR3 region has the DNA TGCGCCAGCAGCCCGGGACTAGCGGGAAACATTCAGTACTTC.